A single sample is the source of the 25 T cell receptor beta chains below, sequenced in a study of blood T cell repertoires in COVID-19. Data came from immunoSEQ multiplex PCR; TCRdb stores just in-frame clones and leaves some out. The table includes about 300,000 clones, 90% detected once. The sample taken for sequencing was PBMCs or T cells enriched from blood (not recorded which). The receptors were gathered from a woman younger than 35 with acute COVID-19.

This clone is a singleton in its sample. The rearrangement uses TRBV11-3 and TRBJ2-7, with D unclear. The length of the CDR3 is 13 residues. Trimming removed 1 base at V and 7 bases at J, with 11 bases between. The V gene's germline CDR1 is SGHNT and CDR2 YENEEA. The CDR3 coding sequence is TGTGCCAGCAGCTTAGGCGCCTTCGGGGAGCAGTACTTC. Amino acids: CASSLGAFGEQYF.

The chain is built from TRBV7-8 and TRBJ2-1, with D possibly matching TRBD2 (6 bases). Germline V gene data show CDR1 as SGHVS and CDR2 as FQNEAQ. The V gene lost 4 bases and the J gene lost 4 bases, with 14 bases spanning the gap. The CDR3 loop spans 15 amino acids. CDR3 protein: CASSSRRDSYNEQFF. CDR3 DNA sequence: TGTGCCAGCAGCTCCAGGAGGGATTCATACAATGAGCAGTTCTTC.

The chain combines TRBV2 with TRBJ2-2; D perhaps matches TRBD2 (6 bases). V was clipped by 6 bases and J by 6 bases, with 20 bases between them. The CDR3 has 16 amino acids. The germline V gene has CDR1 SNHLY and CDR2 FYNNEI. The CDR3 sequence is CASRRQTIPGAGELFF. The CDR3 nucleotides read TGTGCCAGCAGGCGACAGACCATACCGGGGGCCGGGGAGCTGTTTTTT. Filled out from reference TRBV2 and TRBJ2-2, the complete variable domain reads EPEVTQTPSHQVTQMGQEVILRCVPISNHLYFYWYRQILGQKVEFLVSFYNNEISEKSEIFDDQFSVERPDGSNFTLKIRSTKLEDSAMYFCASRRQTIPGAGELFFGEGSRLTVL.

V gene TRBV24-1 combines with J gene TRBJ2-1; 10 nucleotides line up with TRBD2. Germline-derived CDR1 and CDR2 are KGHDR and SFDVKD. V shed 3 bases and J 0 bases; nucleotides not matched to a gene: 22. The CDR3 sequence is 23 residues long. The CDR3 here is CATSDPSGPTASGRGGSYNEQFF. In nucleotides, the CDR3 is TGTGCCACCAGTGATCCAAGTGGCCCTACGGCTAGCGGGAGAGGAGGCTCCTACAATGAGCAGTTCTTC.

V gene TRBV27 combines with J gene TRBJ2-1; 8 bases match TRBD1. The CDR3 extends over 14 amino acids. The germline gives CDR1 MNHEY, CDR2 SMNVEV (reference sequence). The trim removed 6 bases at V and 6 bases at J, leaving 7 bases unmatched. The CDR3 loop reads CASRAPDRGNEQFF. In nucleotides, the CDR3 is TGTGCCAGCAGGGCTCCAGACAGGGGCAATGAGCAGTTCTTC.

This chain joins TRBV5-1 and TRBJ2-3; D gene uncertain. V was clipped by 8 bases and J by 0 bases, with 10 bases between them. The CDR3 totals 13 residues. From germline, CDR1 is SGHRS and CDR2 YFSETQ. The DNA of the CDR3 is TGCGCCAGTGCAGGCCAAAGCACAGATACGCAGTATTTT. Translated, it gives CASAGQSTDTQYF.

CDR3 sequence reads: CATSDFGTREQETQYF. Written as DNA, the CDR3 is TGTGCCACCAGTGACTTCGGGACTAGGGAGCAAGAGACCCAGTACTTC. This sequence joins TRBV24-1 and TRBJ2-5, with 8 nucleotides matching TRBD2. The CDR3 runs to 16 residues. The germline V gene has CDR1 KGHDR and CDR2 SFDVKD. V dropped 4 bases and J dropped 2; count of bases not matched to a gene: 8.

The rearrangement joins TRBV19 to TRBJ2-1, with 9 nucleotides matching TRBD2. Trimming removed 8 bases from V and 3 bases from J; junction bases left unmatched: 8. CDR3 length: 15 residues. Germline assignment: CDR1 LNHDA and CDR2 SQIVND (reference sequence). Here the CDR3 DNA reads TGTGCCAGTGTCAGGGCGGGAGGGTTCTACAATGAGCAGTTCTTC. This encodes CASVRAGGFYNEQFF.

This clone has just one count. The genes are TRBV9 and TRBJ2-3, with TRBD2 matching over 15 bases. This CDR3 is 18 amino acids long. V was clipped by 3 bases and J by 3 bases; unmatched bases: 8. In germline, CDR1 is SGDLS, CDR2 YYNGEE. In nucleotides, the CDR3 is TGTGCCAGCAGCGCTTCCGGGACTAGCGGGAGGAAGACAGATACGCAGTATTTT. It yields the protein CASSASGTSGRKTDTQYF.

J is TRBJ2-1 and V is TRBV12-5, with TRBD2 matching 12 bases. V shed 5 bases, J shed 5 bases, and the junction held 7 bases outside the gene matches. The germline V gene encodes CDR1 LGHNT and CDR2 FRNRAP. This CDR3 has 16 residues. CDR3 amino acids: CASGPRLAGENNEQFF. The CDR3 DNA sequence: TGTGCTAGTGGTCCCAGACTAGCGGGAGAGAACAATGAGCAGTTCTTC.

CDR3 in DNA: TGTGCCAGCTCACCACAAATGGGCCAAAATTTCAACACTGAAGCTTTCTTT. Its protein product is CASSPQMGQNFNTEAFF. The gene calls are TRBV18 and TRBJ1-1; unclear D gene. Trimming pared 1 base from V and 2 bases from J, leaving 17 bases between. The CDR3 covers 17 residues. Germline V gene data show CDR1 as KGHSH and CDR2 as LQKENI.

V and J are TRBV27 and TRBJ2-1; 15 bases agree with TRBD2. This CDR3 has 14 amino acids. CDR1 is MNHEY and CDR2 is SMNVEV in the germline V gene (reference sequence). V lost 6 bases and J lost 12; bases outside the gene matches: 6. CDR3: CASSGLAGGGGQFF. CDR3 in DNA: TGTGCCAGCAGCGGACTAGCGGGAGGGGGAGGGCAGTTCTTC.

The chain joins TRBV7-9 to TRBJ2-1, with 11 bases aligning to TRBD2. Germline lookup yields CDR1 SEHNR and CDR2 FQNEAQ (reference sequence). The CDR3 has 15 residues. With V trimmed by 5 bases and J by 5 bases, 5 bases remained unmatched. In DNA form, the CDR3 reads TGTGCCAGCAGCCCCGGGACTAGCGGAAACAATGAGCAGTTCTTC. Protein sequence: CASSPGTSGNNEQFF.

The chain has TRBV5-4 and TRBJ2-7; the match to TRBD1 covers 10 bases. The germline V gene has CDR1 SGHNT and CDR2 YYREEE (reference sequence). CDR3 size: 14 residues. V shed 4 bases, J shed 7 bases, and the junction held 8 bases outside the gene matches. Here the CDR3 DNA reads TGTGCCAGCAGCCCTCGACAGGGGGCGCGAGAGCAGTACTTC. This sequence encodes CASSPRQGAREQYF.

The chain is built from TRBV9 and TRBJ1-3, with a tentative D call TRBD1 (5 bases). V lost 6 bases and J lost 4, with 8 bases in between. Germline values: CDR1 SGDLS, CDR2 YYNGEE. This CDR3 is 12 amino acids long. The CDR3 here is CASKGFGNTIYF. For the CDR3, the DNA is TGTGCCAGCAAGGGGTTCGGAAACACCATATATTTT.

This clone came up once. The genes are TRBV6-1 and TRBJ2-7; D gene ambiguous. V was cut by 3 bases and J by 0 bases, with 6 bases left in between. The CDR3 extends over 13 amino acids. Germline V gives CDR1 MNHNS, CDR2 SASEGT. The chain's CDR3 is CASSERSSYEQYF. The CDR3 coding sequence is TGTGCCAGCAGTGAGCGGAGCTCCTACGAGCAGTACTTC.

This chain uses TRBV27 with TRBJ2-3; 8 nucleotides line up with TRBD2. The V and J ends lost 6 bases and 0 bases, in that order; junction bases with no gene match: 5. The germline CDR1 and CDR2 sequences are MNHEY and SMNVEV (reference sequence). This CDR3 is built from 15 residues. The DNA of the CDR3 is TGTGCCAGCAGGTTTAGCGGGATTAGCACAGATACGCAGTATTTT. Translation: CASRFSGISTDTQYF.

The chain carries TRBV28 and TRBJ2-7; D might be TRBD2 (6 bases). This CDR3 is built from 14 residues. The V gene lost 5 bases and the J gene lost 3 bases, with 14 bases spanning the gap. CDR1 is MDHEN, CDR2 SYDVKM, per germline. This CDR3 is CASSPPMGGYEQYF. The DNA of the CDR3 is TGTGCCAGCAGTCCCCCGATGGGGGGCTACGAGCAGTACTTC.

The J gene is TRBJ2-5, the V gene TRBV20-1, with 9 bases identical to TRBD2. Germline CDR1 and CDR2: DFQATT and SNEGSKA (reference sequence). This CDR3 is 15 amino acids long. V was pared by 3 bases and J by 7 bases, with 12 bases of the junction left unmatched. The CDR3 DNA reads TGCAGTGCTAGTACCGGGACTAGCCCCTCAGGGACCCAGTACTTC. Translating it yields CSASTGTSPSGTQYF.

This clone was seen more than once but under ten times. V and J are TRBV12-2 and TRBJ2-7; the D call of TRBD2 is as the table states it, not checked on the DNA. TRBV12-2 is labeled a pseudogene. This CDR3 has 17 amino acids. CDR3 sequence: CASRLHGGWTLAYEQYF. CDR3 coding DNA: TGTGCAAGTCGCTTACACGGGGGGTGGACTTTGGCCTACGAGCAGTACTTC.

The J gene is TRBJ1-2, the V gene TRBV3-1 (or the pseudogene TRBV3-2); D ambiguous. Germline CDR1 reads LGHDT; CDR2 reads YNNKEL (reference sequence). V lost 4 bases, J lost 13 bases, and 19 bases lay in between. This CDR3 contains 13 residues. CDR3: CASSPLGMEDCTF. The DNA for the CDR3 is TGTGCCAGCAGCCCGCTGGGGATGGAGGACTGCACCTTC.

The chain uses TRBV9 and TRBJ1-1; TRBD1 matches at 11 bases. The CDR3 is 14 residues long. Germline lookup yields CDR1 SGDLS and CDR2 YYNGEE. V trimming: 3 bases; J trimming: 5 bases; junction bases outside the gene matches: 3. CDR3 sequence (DNA): TGTGCCAGCAGCGCCGGACAGGGGGCAACTGAAGCTTTCTTT. This codes for CASSAGQGATEAFF.

The gene calls are TRBV2 and TRBJ2-2, with D uncertain. CDR1 SNHLY and CDR2 FYNNEI come from the germline V gene. V was clipped by 5 bases and J by 3 bases, with 7 bases between them. The CDR3 consists of 13 residues. CDR3 nucleotide sequence: TGTGCCAGCAGTCCCTTCGACACCGGGGAGCTGTTTTTT. This sequence encodes CASSPFDTGELFF. The full variable domain, its missing parts supplied by reference TRBV2 and TRBJ2-2, is EPEVTQTPSHQVTQMGQEVILRCVPISNHLYFYWYRQILGQKVEFLVSFYNNEISEKSEIFDDQFSVERPDGSNFTLKIRSTKLEDSAMYFCASSPFDTGELFFGEGSRLTVL.

The genes are TRBV28 and TRBJ1-5, with D unclear. The V and J ends lost 7 bases and 2 bases respectively, with 12 bases between them. This CDR3 has 14 residues. Per germline, CDR1 MDHEN and CDR2 SYDVKM. CDR3 residues: CASILMRGNQPQHF. Written as DNA, the CDR3 is TGTGCCAGCATTCTGATGAGGGGCAATCAGCCCCAGCATTTT.

The genes are TRBV29-1 and TRBJ1-3; D gene unclear. V was cut by 1 base and J by 0 bases, with 4 bases left in between. From germline, CDR1 is SQVTM and CDR2 ANQGSEA. This CDR3 region has 13 residues. Here the CDR3 reads CSVEAYSGNTIYF. The CDR3 bases are TGCAGCGTTGAAGCTTACTCTGGAAACACCATATATTTT.